The text below deals with one T cell receptor beta chain. The antigen remains undetermined. CDR3 length equals 15 residues. The V gene lost 2 bases and the J gene lost 0 bases, with 8 bases spanning the gap. In germline, CDR1 is LNHDA, CDR2 SQIVND (reference sequence). These data are taken from a study of shared clonotypes between healthy human individuals. Sequencing was at deep level. For each subset, genomic DNA was distributed in equal portions over several immunoSEQ plates. The assay was immunoSEQ multiplex PCR, and TCRdb's table has in-frame clones only and misses some. In the table there are some 2,000,000 clones, more than 90% of which are singletons. Study-wide findings and caveats: Non-shared clonotypes showed lower generation probabilities than clonotypes common to all four donors. Having only a few donors restricted how much genetic and exposure-history diversity was captured.

Specimen: naive CD4+ T cells sorted from blood. As to subset: CD45RA+ positively selected. The source is a young man in good health. The chain combines TRBV19 with TRBJ1-3; D gene ambiguous. As DNA, the CDR3 is TGTGCCAGTAGTATAACCCGGCCCTCTGGAAACACCATATATTTT. It codes for CASSITRPSGNTIYF.